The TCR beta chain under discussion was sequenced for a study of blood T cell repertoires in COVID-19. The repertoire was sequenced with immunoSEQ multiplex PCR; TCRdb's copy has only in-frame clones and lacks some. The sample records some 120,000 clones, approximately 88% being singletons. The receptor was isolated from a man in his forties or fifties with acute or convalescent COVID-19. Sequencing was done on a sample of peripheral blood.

The CDR3 region is CARDLRVSSYNEQFF. The DNA for the CDR3 is TGCGCCAGGGACCTCAGGGTGAGCTCCTACAATGAGCAGTTCTTC. This rearrangement joins TRBV10-1 to TRBJ2-1; TRBD1 might be the D (5 bases). Germline assignment: CDR1 WNHNN and CDR2 SYGVQD (reference sequence). This CDR3 has 15 amino acids. V lost 9 bases and J lost 0, with 15 bases in between.